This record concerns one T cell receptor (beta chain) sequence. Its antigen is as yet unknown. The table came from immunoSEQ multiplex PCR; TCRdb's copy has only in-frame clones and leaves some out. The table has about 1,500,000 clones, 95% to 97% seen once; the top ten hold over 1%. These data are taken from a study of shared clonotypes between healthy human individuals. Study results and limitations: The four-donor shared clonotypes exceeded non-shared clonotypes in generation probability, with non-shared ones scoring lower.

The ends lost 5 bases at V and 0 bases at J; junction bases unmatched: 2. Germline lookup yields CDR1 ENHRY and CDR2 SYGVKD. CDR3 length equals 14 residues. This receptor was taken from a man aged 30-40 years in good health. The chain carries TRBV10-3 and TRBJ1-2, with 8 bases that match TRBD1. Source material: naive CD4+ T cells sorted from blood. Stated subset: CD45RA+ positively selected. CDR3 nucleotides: TGTGCCATCAGTAAGGACAGGGCTAACTATGGCTACACCTTC. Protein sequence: CAISKDRANYGYTF.